A single sample gave rise to the 17 T cell receptor beta chains below, sequenced in a study of CXCR3-negative and CXCR3-positive naive CD8 T cells. It was by 5' RACE with UMI labels that the TRB cDNA libraries were prepared. Using the 5' RACE reads, TCRdb records one entry per CDR3 protein without DNA. The table lists 30,000 to 40,000 distinct CDR3 sequences. The sequenced material came from memory CD8+ T cells from blood. These receptors were collected from a human donor in good health. Some clones in this sample may be carry-over from other donors' samples.

This chain links TRBV25-1 with TRBJ2-6; the TRBD1 assignment by TCRdb is unverifiable without DNA. This CDR3 is 17 amino acids long. Germline assignment: CDR1 MGHDK and CDR2 SYGVNS. CDR3 sequence: CASIAGGFETGANVLTF.

The chain carries TRBV7-9 and TRBJ2-1; the TCRdb D gene call, TRBD2, has no DNA to confirm it. CDR1 is SEHNR, CDR2 FQNEAQ, per germline (reference sequence). The CDR3 has 17 residues. The CDR3 protein is CASAGLAGASSYNEQFF. Complete variable domain (other parts from reference TRBV7-9 and TRBJ2-1): DTGVSQNPRHKITKRGQNVTFRCDPISEHNRLYWYRQTLGQGPEFLTYFQNEAQLEKSRLLSDRFSAERPKGSFSTLEIQRTEQGDSAMYLCASAGLAGASSYNEQFFGPGTRLTVL.

The V and J genes are TRBV6-4 and TRBJ2-1; TCRdb calls TRBD1, which cannot be checked without DNA. The germline CDR1 and CDR2 sequences are MRHNA and SNTAGT. CDR3 length: 15 amino acids. Here the CDR3 reads CASSEDNGGHNEQFF.

V usage is TRBV7-9 and J usage is TRBJ2-5. Germline CDR1 and CDR2: SEHNR and FQNEAQ (reference sequence). The CDR3 has 14 residues. CDR3 sequence: CASTFPGLEETQYF. The variable domain in full, completed from reference TRBV7-9 and TRBJ2-5, reads DTGVSQNPRHKITKRGQNVTFRCDPISEHNRLYWYRQTLGQGPEFLTYFQNEAQLEKSRLLSDRFSAERPKGSFSTLEIQRTEQGDSAMYLCASTFPGLEETQYFGPGTRLLVL.

The chain links TRBV29-1 to TRBJ2-5; TCRdb outputs TRBD1, but without DNA this stays unchecked. Germline lookup yields CDR1 SQVTM and CDR2 ANQGSEA. This CDR3 is 14 amino acids long. Here the CDR3 reads CSVWGAPLEETQYF.

The J gene is TRBJ2-7, the V gene TRBV29-1. CDR1 is SQVTM, CDR2 ANQGSEA, per germline. The CDR3 consists of 11 residues. The CDR3 here is CSVGDSYEQYF.

This sequence joins TRBV5-1 and TRBJ2-1; checking the TCRdb D call of TRBD1 is not possible without DNA. This CDR3 has 16 amino acids. Per the germline V gene, CDR1 is SGHRS and CDR2 is YFSETQ. CDR3 residues: CASSKGVRGRKNEQFF.

The V call is TRBV29-1, the J call TRBJ2-7; there is no DNA to check the TCRdb D call of TRBD1. CDR1 is SQVTM, CDR2 ANQGSEA, per germline. The CDR3 runs to 14 residues. CDR3 in amino acids: CSVEVTGRLYEQYF.

The V and J genes are TRBV14 and TRBJ2-3. CDR1 and CDR2 from the germline V gene are SGHDN and FVKESK. This CDR3 is 13 amino acids long. The CDR3 protein is CASSQDFTDTQYF. The entire variable domain, with the rest obtained from reference TRBV14 and TRBJ2-3, is as follows: EAGVTQFPSHSVIEKGQTVTLRCDPISGHDNLYWYRRVMGKEIKFLLHFVKESKQDESGMPNNRFLAERTGGTYSTLKVQPAELEDSGVYFCASSQDFTDTQYFGPGTRLTVL.

The CDR3: CSATVGDQGVHTNEQFF. The chain combines TRBV20-1 with TRBJ2-1; TCRdb designates TRBD1, a call that cannot be tested without DNA. In germline, CDR1 is DFQATT, CDR2 SNEGSKA (reference sequence). This CDR3 contains 17 residues.

The chain recombines TRBV6-4 with TRBJ1-1; lacking DNA, the TRBD1 call made by TCRdb goes unchecked. The CDR3 runs 14 residues. Germline V gene lookup returns CDR1 MRHNA and CDR2 SNTAGT. The CDR3 sequence: CASSDYGGSTEAFF.

This rearrangement joins TRBV12-3 or TRBV12-4 to TRBJ1-1. The CDR3 consists of 11 residues. The CDR3 here is CASSRNTEAFF.

The V gene is TRBV4-2, the J gene TRBJ2-7. This CDR3 spans 15 amino acids. Germline V CDR1 and CDR2: LGHNA, YNFKEQ. CDR3 sequence: CASSQDETSSYEQYF.

V gene TRBV7-2 combines with J gene TRBJ2-7; checking the TCRdb D call of TRBD1 is not possible without DNA. CDR1 SGHTA and CDR2 FQGNSA come from the germline V gene. The CDR3 is 13 amino acids. The CDR3 here is CASSLGGGYEQYF.

The chain recombines TRBV5-1 with TRBJ2-1; lacking DNA, the TRBD1 call made by TCRdb goes unchecked. CDR3 length: 17 amino acids. CDR1 and CDR2 from the germline V gene are SGHRS and YFSETQ. Here the CDR3 reads CASSLDRGQSSYNEQFF.

CDR3 protein: CASSQGRAGNTIYF. The chain joins TRBV4-3 to TRBJ1-3; TCRdb's D call, TRBD1, is unchecked because there is no DNA. The CDR3 has 14 residues. CDR1 is LGHNA and CDR2 is YSLEER in the germline V gene.

The chain carries TRBV7-2 and TRBJ2-3; the D gene TCRdb calls, TRBD1, cannot be checked with no DNA. CDR1 and CDR2 (germline): SGHTA, FQGNSA. The CDR3 sequence is 18 residues long. CDR3 sequence reads: CASSFLQGWRESTDTQYF.